The 30 T cell receptor beta chains listed next were all sequenced from one sample in a study of post-analysis software for immune sequencing data. These TCRs' antigens remain unknown. Libraries were made from TCR beta cDNA, and they carried unique molecular identifiers. TCRdb reanalysed the PCR reads using MiXCR and keeps one entry per CDR3 protein. This table has about 430,000 distinct CDR3 sequences, 30% to 40% appearing once. Study-wide findings and caveats: With TRBV5-6, TRBV5-1 and TRBV20-1 included, 5 or 6 TRBV segments were more frequent in patients than in controls.

Sequencing used blood. The receptors here all came from a girl aged 2-10 years with multiple sclerosis.

This clonotype was found a few times. V and J are TRBV27 and TRBJ2-5, with 11 bases fitting TRBD2. Gene TRBJ2-7 matches the end of the DNA better, so the J call may be wrong. Germline V gives CDR1 MNHEY, CDR2 SMNVEV (reference sequence). The CDR3 extends over 16 amino acids. The DNA for the CDR3 is TGTGCCAGCAGTTTGCTTCGGGGACTAGCGGACTACGAGCAGTACTTC. Its protein product is CASSLLRGLADYEQYF.

On this clonotype itself: At one end, the junction sequence differs from germline, possibly due to a read error. The CDR3 is CASSSTDSSYNEQFF. CDR3 sequence (DNA): TGTGCTAGCAGTTCGACTGATTCCTCCTACAATGAGCAGTTCTTC. V is TRBV7-7 and J is TRBJ2-1; D unclear. Germline V gene data show CDR1 as SSHAT and CDR2 as FNYEAQ (reference sequence). The CDR3 has 15 residues.

The chain employs TRBV20-1 and TRBJ2-3; tentative D call: TRBD2 (6 bases). The CDR3 length is 15 residues. From germline, CDR1 is DFQATT and CDR2 SNEGSKA (reference sequence). V was cut by 6 bases and J by 4 bases, with 20 bases left in between. The CDR3: CSARTTPSRADTQYF. For the CDR3, the DNA is TGCAGTGCGAGGACTACACCGTCGCGGGCAGATACGCAGTATTTT.

This chain uses TRBV5-1 with TRBJ1-1, with 8 bases lining up with TRBD1. The CDR3 totals 14 residues. In germline, CDR1 is SGHRS, CDR2 YFSETQ. Trimming removed 7 bases from V and 1 base from J; junction bases left unmatched: 6. The CDR3 protein is CASRDRLGNTEAFF. The CDR3 region has the DNA TGCGCCAGCCGGGACAGGCTGGGGAACACTGAAGCTTTCTTT. Full variable domain (remainder filled in from reference TRBV5-1 and TRBJ1-1): KAGVTQTPRYLIKTRGQQVTLSCSPISGHRSVSWYQQTPGQGLQFLFEYFSETQRNKGNFPGRFSGRQFSNSRSEMNVSTLELGDSALYLCASRDRLGNTEAFFGQGTRLTVV.

The chain joins TRBV3-1 to TRBJ2-1, with TRBD1 matching 8 bases. V shed 3 bases, J shed 4 bases, and the junction held 11 bases outside the gene matches. CDR1 LGHDT and CDR2 YNNKEL come from the germline V gene (reference sequence). The CDR3 is 17 amino acids. The DNA of the CDR3 is TGTGCCAGCAGCCATTGGACTTCGACAGGGGCTTACAATGAGCAGTTCTTC. It specifies CASSHWTSTGAYNEQFF.

This clonotype appeared a few times. The chain is built from TRBV28 and TRBJ2-1; TRBD2 aligns across 9 bases. After removal of 3 bases from V and 9 bases from J, the junction contained 6 bases not matched to a gene. Germline V gives CDR1 MDHEN, CDR2 SYDVKM. The CDR3 covers 14 residues. CDR3 residues: CASSFLAGIIEQFF. CDR3 DNA: TGTGCCAGCAGTTTTCTAGCGGGAATTATTGAGCAGTTCTTC. The variable domain in full, completed from reference TRBV28 and TRBJ2-1, reads DVKVTQSSRYLVKRTGEKVFLECVQDMDHENMFWYRQDPGLGLRLIYFSYDVKMKEKGDIPEGYSVSREKKERFSLILESASTNQTSMYLCASSFLAGIIEQFFGPGTRLTVL.

There are a few counts of this clonotype. The chain joins TRBV29-1 to TRBJ2-5; no definite D call. Germline-derived CDR1 and CDR2 are SQVTM and ANQGSEA. The CDR3 has 13 residues. Trimming left V 2 bases short and J 0 bases short, with 7 bases between. The CDR3 nucleotides are TGCAGCGTTGAACCGGCGGACCAAGAGACCCAGTACTTC. As protein: CSVEPADQETQYF.

The chain carries TRBV20-1 and TRBJ2-1; D is unclear. The germline V and J ends were trimmed by 0 bases and 4 bases, with 19 bases remaining between them. This CDR3 comprises 17 residues. Per the germline V gene, CDR1 is DFQATT and CDR2 is SNEGSKA (reference sequence). As DNA, the CDR3 is TGCAGTGCTAGAGAGGGTCTGGGCCGGAACCCTTACAATGAGCAGTTCTTC. It is translated as CSAREGLGRNPYNEQFF.

This sequence joins TRBV6-6 and TRBJ2-5; D is perhaps TRBD1 (5 bases). The J call may be wrong; the DNA end is better matched by TRBJ2-7. CDR3 length: 17 residues. Germline loops: CDR1 MNHNY, CDR2 SVGAGI (reference sequence). The CDR3 region is CASSSFGQPIDSYEQYF. In nucleotides, the CDR3 is TGTGCCAGCAGTTCCTTCGGACAACCAATAGACTCCTACGAGCAGTACTTC.

This clonotype was seen just once. The chain combines TRBV5-1 with TRBJ2-1, with TRBD2 matching over 14 bases. The CDR3 is 17 residues long. The V gene's germline CDR1 is SGHRS and CDR2 YFSETQ. V shed 4 bases and J 2 bases; nucleotides not matched to a gene: 5. The CDR3 is CASSTGTSGGPYNEQFF. In nucleotides, the CDR3 is TGCGCCAGCAGCACCGGGACTAGCGGGGGCCCCTACAATGAGCAGTTCTTC.

The J gene is TRBJ1-1, the V gene TRBV5-6; TRBD1 matches 8 bases. The CDR3 is 14 amino acids. Germline values: CDR1 SGHDT, CDR2 YYEEEE. The junction had 8 bases not matched to a gene; V was cut back by 5 bases and J by 5 bases. For the CDR3, the DNA is TGTGCCAGCAGACAAGGACAGGGTTGGACTGAAGCTTTCTTT. It encodes CASRQGQGWTEAFF.

The V call is TRBV5-6, the J call TRBJ2-4; the D gene is possibly TRBD2 (5 bases). Germline lookup yields CDR1 SGHDT and CDR2 YYEEEE. The V end was cut by 3 bases, the J end by 2 bases, with 18 bases between. This CDR3 comprises 17 residues. CDR3 sequence (DNA): TGTGCCAGCAGCTCCACGGGAAGTACCAGCCCCAAAAACATTCAGTACTTC. Protein product: CASSSTGSTSPKNIQYF.

The rearrangement joins TRBV28 to TRBJ2-1; 7 positions match TRBD2. This CDR3 region has 17 residues. With 0 bases clipped from V and 1 base from J, the junction kept 6 bases outside the gene matches. Germline lookup yields CDR1 MDHEN and CDR2 SYDVKM. The CDR3, as DNA: TGTGCCAGCAGTTTATGGACAACTAGCGCATCCTACAATGAGCAGTTCTTC. This translates into CASSLWTTSASYNEQFF.

The rearrangement uses TRBV7-9 and TRBJ2-7, with 7 bases lining up with TRBD1. After removal of 3 bases from V and 7 bases from J, the junction contained 12 bases not matched to a gene. The germline V gene has CDR1 SEHNR and CDR2 FQNEAQ (reference sequence). This CDR3 spans 15 amino acids. Here the CDR3 reads CASSFYRDSFVEQYF. The DNA of the CDR3 is TGTGCCAGCAGCTTTTACCGGGACAGCTTCGTGGAGCAGTACTTC. Complete variable domain (other parts from reference TRBV7-9 and TRBJ2-7): DTGVSQNPRHKITKRGQNVTFRCDPISEHNRLYWYRQTLGQGPEFLTYFQNEAQLEKSRLLSDRFSAERPKGSFSTLEIQRTEQGDSAMYLCASSFYRDSFVEQYFGPGTRLTVT.

This clonotype was seen a handful of times. The DNA of the CDR3 is TGTGCCAGCAGCGGAAGCCAGGAACTAAATGAGCAGTTCTTC. Protein sequence: CASSGSQELNEQFF. J is TRBJ2-1 and V is TRBV7-6; D not certain. CDR1 and CDR2 (germline): SGHVS, FNYEAQ. There are 14 residues in the CDR3. V shed 5 bases and J shed 7 bases, with 15 bases lying between them.

The V gene is TRBV7-9, the J gene TRBJ2-1; 10 bases align to TRBD2. After removal of 5 bases from V and 2 bases from J, the junction contained 6 bases not matched to a gene. Germline V gene data show CDR1 as SEHNR and CDR2 as FQNEAQ (reference sequence). This CDR3 is built from 16 residues. The CDR3: CASSPASGRAYNEQFF. CDR3 nucleotide sequence: TGTGCCAGCAGCCCCGCAAGCGGGAGGGCCTACAATGAGCAGTTCTTC.

The V and J genes are TRBV7-6 and TRBJ1-1; 9 bases agree with TRBD1. Unmatched junction bases numbered 5, after V lost 4 bases and J lost 5 bases. The CDR3 extends over 14 amino acids. CDR1 and CDR2 (germline): SGHVS, FNYEAQ. The CDR3 sequence is CASSSTGGGTEAFF. CDR3 in DNA: TGTGCCAGCAGCTCAACAGGGGGCGGTACTGAAGCTTTCTTT.

The V call is TRBV4-2, the J call TRBJ2-1, with TRBD2 as a possible D gene (5 bases). In germline, CDR1 is LGHNA, CDR2 YNFKEQ. The CDR3 sequence is 15 residues long. V lost 2 bases to trimming and J lost 5 bases, with 13 bases between them. CDR3 residues: CASSQLAGGHNEQFF. The CDR3 DNA is TGTGCCAGCAGCCAATTGGCAGGAGGTCACAATGAGCAGTTCTTC.

This clonotype was seen a handful of times. The chain has TRBV20-1 and TRBJ2-7; no firm D call. Germline loops: CDR1 DFQATT, CDR2 SNEGSKA (reference sequence). The CDR3 covers 13 residues. V gave up 0 bases and J gave up 0 bases, with 6 bases separating them. CDR3 loop: CSARDLFSYEQYF. The CDR3 DNA sequence: TGCAGTGCTAGAGATTTGTTCTCCTACGAGCAGTACTTC.

V gene TRBV20-1 combines with J gene TRBJ1-5, with D perhaps matching TRBD1 (6 bases). Deletions cut 5 bases from V and 3 bases from J, with 17 bases between. The CDR3 loop spans 15 amino acids. Germline CDR1 is DFQATT and CDR2 is SNEGSKA (reference sequence). The CDR3 nucleotides read TGCAGTGCTGTGGCTCCCGGACAGCACAATCAGCCCCAGCATTTT. It is translated as CSAVAPGQHNQPQHF.

The sample holds one count of this clonotype. The rearrangement uses TRBV6-6 and TRBJ1-1; 10 positions agree with TRBD1. Germline V gene data show CDR1 as MNHNY and CDR2 as SVGAGI (reference sequence). V shed 1 base and J 11 bases; nucleotides not matched to a gene: 10. This CDR3 comprises 15 residues. In DNA form, the CDR3 reads TGTGCCAGCAGTTACTTGGGACAGGGGCGTGTTTGGGCTTTCTTT. Translating gives CASSYLGQGRVWAFF.

The chain couples TRBV7-9 to TRBJ1-2; 11 bases are shared with TRBD1. Germline CDR1 is SEHNR and CDR2 is FQNEAQ (reference sequence). The CDR3 covers 16 residues. V was clipped by 8 bases and J by 8 bases; unmatched bases: 16. CDR3: CASGGRDRGLYEGYTF. CDR3 coding DNA: TGTGCCAGCGGCGGCCGGGACAGGGGGTTGTATGAAGGCTACACCTTC.

The V and J genes are TRBV10-3 and TRBJ2-1; the match to TRBD1 covers 8 bases. V lost 2 bases to trimming and J lost 7 bases; unmatched junction nucleotides: 16. Germline V lookup: CDR1 ENHRY, CDR2 SYGVKD. The CDR3 totals 18 residues. CDR3 sequence: CAISERRVRDRRGNEQFF. In DNA form, the CDR3 reads TGTGCCATCAGTGAGCGAAGGGTTCGGGACAGGAGGGGAAATGAGCAGTTCTTC.

The chain couples TRBV20-1 to TRBJ2-1; D remains ambiguous. V lost 6 bases and J lost 0, with 9 bases in between. Germline loops: CDR1 DFQATT, CDR2 SNEGSKA (reference sequence). The CDR3 length is 13 residues. CDR3 bases: TGCAGTGCCAGCAGAAGCTCCTACAATGAGCAGTTCTTC. It translates to CSASRSSYNEQFF.

This clonotype was detected many times. The chain has TRBV4-2 and TRBJ2-5, with 8 bases identical to TRBD1. The CDR3 consists of 17 residues. V lost 3 bases, J lost 2 bases, and 11 bases stayed unmatched. Per the germline V gene, CDR1 is LGHNA and CDR2 is YNFKEQ. Here the CDR3 DNA reads TGTGCCAGCAGCCAGACCGCCTCTAGGACAGGGCAAGAGACCCAGTACTTC. Translation gives CASSQTASRTGQETQYF.

The chain employs TRBV6-6 and TRBJ2-7; D is ambiguous. Germline V CDR1 and CDR2: MNHNY, SVGAGI (reference sequence). V gave up 7 bases and J gave up 5 bases, with 15 bases separating them. The CDR3 spans 13 residues. CDR3 protein: CASMLGVVDEQYF. In DNA, the CDR3 is TGTGCCAGCATGCTAGGAGTGGTGGACGAGCAGTACTTC.

The rearrangement joins TRBV29-1 to TRBJ1-2, with D perhaps matching TRBD1 (6 bases). The CDR3 covers 13 residues. V was trimmed by 1 base and J by 2 bases, leaving 8 bases between them. Per germline, CDR1 SQVTM and CDR2 ANQGSEA. CDR3 nucleotide sequence: TGCAGCGTTGAAGGGCAGGGGAACTATGGCTACACCTTC. This sequence encodes CSVEGQGNYGYTF.

This clonotype was counted once. The chain couples TRBV20-1 to TRBJ1-1, with unresolved D. V lost 6 bases to trimming and J lost 8 bases, with 10 bases between them. This CDR3 region has 10 residues. CDR1 is DFQATT, CDR2 SNEGSKA, per germline (reference sequence). The DNA for the CDR3 is TGCAGTGCCCTTACGGGGGAAGCTTTCTTT. Translated, it gives CSALTGEAFF.

The chain carries TRBV9 and TRBJ2-7; 7 nucleotides agree with TRBD1. Per the germline V gene, CDR1 is SGDLS and CDR2 is YYNGEE. Trimming cost V 4 bases and J 7 bases; bases outside gene matches: 8. This CDR3 spans 13 amino acids. The CDR3 sequence is CASSPTGVREQYF. CDR3 DNA: TGTGCCAGCAGCCCAACAGGGGTGAGGGAGCAGTACTTC.

Ten or more counts support this clonotype. This sequence joins TRBV7-3 and TRBJ2-1, with no clear D. This CDR3 comprises 14 residues. V gave up 2 bases and J gave up 5 bases, with 10 bases separating them. The germline V gene has CDR1 SGHTA and CDR2 FQGTGA. The CDR3, as DNA: TGTGCCAGCAGCTTACTACAGAACGACAATGAGCAGTTCTTC. Translating it yields CASSLLQNDNEQFF.